This T cell receptor (beta chain) was identified in a study of response to subunit inactivated influenza vaccine. TCRdb called the RT-PCR reads again in MiXCR, with one record for every CDR3 protein. Counted here are hundreds of thousands of distinct CDR3 sequences, more than 15% occurring once; the ten biggest clones make up 3% to 3.5%. This clonotype has only a few counts. Here the sequenced sample was CD4+ T cells sorted from PBMCs, taken roughly 24 months after vaccination. The sequence was collected from a man between 50 and 69 years old who received an inactivated influenza vaccine.

This CDR3 is CASSHGLKNIQYF. CDR3 sequence (DNA): TGCGCCAGCAGCCACGGACTCAAAAACATTCAGTACTTC. This chain links TRBV4-1 with TRBJ2-4, with D perhaps matching TRBD2 (5 bases). The V and J ends lost 3 bases and 3 bases respectively, with 6 bases between them. From germline, CDR1 is MGHRA and CDR2 YSYEKL. The CDR3 has 13 amino acids.